What follows are 26 T cell receptor beta chains derived from one specimen sequenced in a study of blood T cell repertoires in COVID-19. Assay: immunoSEQ multiplex PCR; the TCRdb copy retains only in-frame clones and omits some. This repertoire shows around 380,000 clones, 81% found once; its top ten account for approximately 1%. What was sequenced was peripheral blood. The receptors stem from a human donor with acute or convalescent COVID-19. The donor label of this sample is uncertain.

This clone was seen just once. The chain employs TRBV10-2 and TRBJ2-1; maybe TRBD2 (5 bases). Trimming stripped 7 bases from V and 0 bases from J, with 13 bases between. The CDR3 totals 15 residues. Germline CDR1 reads WSHSY; CDR2 reads SAAADI. The CDR3 DNA is TGCGCCAGCAAGGAGGATTTCAGCTCCTACAATGAGCAGTTCTTC. Translating it yields CASKEDFSSYNEQFF.

This clone has more than one count but fewer than ten. This chain links TRBV27 with TRBJ2-7, with TRBD1 matching over 11 bases. Germline CDR1 MNHEY, CDR2 SMNVEV (reference sequence). This CDR3 is 16 amino acids long. With 4 bases clipped from V and 5 bases from J, the junction kept 10 bases outside the gene matches. The CDR3 spells CASSSIGGQGANEQYF. The CDR3 nucleotides are TGTGCCAGCAGTTCTATTGGAGGACAGGGGGCGAACGAGCAGTACTTC.

This clone was picked up one time. The V call is TRBV27, the J call TRBJ1-2, with D maybe TRBD1 (5 bases). Trimming cost V 5 bases and J 8 bases, with 15 bases left between them. Germline V gives CDR1 MNHEY, CDR2 SMNVEV (reference sequence). The CDR3 loop spans 13 amino acids. The CDR3 reads CASSPGRVYGYTF. The DNA for the CDR3 is TGTGCCAGCAGTCCGGGCAGGGTGTACGGCTACACCTTC.

This chain uses TRBV6-5 with TRBJ2-7, with 9 bases that match TRBD1. The length of the CDR3 is 15 residues. Germline assignment: CDR1 MNHEY and CDR2 SVGAGI. The junction had 2 bases not matched to a gene; V was cut back by 2 bases and J by 0 bases. Here the CDR3 reads CASSYKQGASYEQYF. The CDR3 DNA reads TGTGCCAGCAGTTACAAACAGGGGGCCTCCTACGAGCAGTACTTC.

This clone was detected once. The chain recombines TRBV15 with TRBJ2-6; 9 nucleotides line up with TRBD1. V gave up 2 bases and J gave up 0 bases; unmatched junction bases: 2. The CDR3 sequence is 17 residues long. Germline V lookup: CDR1 LNHNV, CDR2 YYDKDF (reference sequence). The chain's CDR3 is CATSRRTGVSGANVLTF. CDR3 coding DNA: TGTGCCACCAGCAGAAGGACAGGGGTCTCTGGGGCCAACGTCCTGACTTTC.

In its sample, this clone was seen once. This sequence joins TRBV6-5 and TRBJ2-3; TRBD2 aligns across 11 bases. J lost 7 bases, V lost 6 bases, and 9 bases had no gene match. CDR1 and CDR2 (germline): MNHEY, SVGAGI. CDR3 length equals 15 residues. In DNA, the CDR3 is TGTGCCAGCAGCTATGGGACTAGCGGAACCTATACGCAGTATTTT. Translation: CASSYGTSGTYTQYF.

The V gene is TRBV19, the J gene TRBJ2-2, with 7 nucleotides matching TRBD1. With V trimmed by 3 bases and J by 1 base, 2 bases remained unmatched. The CDR3 contains 15 residues. Germline values: CDR1 LNHDA, CDR2 SQIVND (reference sequence). The CDR3 region has the DNA TGTGCCAGTAGTATCAGGACAGGGAACACCGGGGAGCTGTTTTTT. Translation: CASSIRTGNTGELFF.

This clone appeared once. The chain uses TRBV19 and TRBJ1-2, with unresolved D. There are 13 residues in the CDR3. The V gene's germline CDR1 is LNHDA and CDR2 SQIVND (reference sequence). V lost 3 bases, J lost 3 bases, and 8 bases lay in between. CDR3: CASSIWQDYGYTF. Here the CDR3 DNA reads TGTGCCAGTAGTATCTGGCAGGACTATGGCTACACCTTC.

The CDR3 DNA sequence: TGTGCCAGCAGCCAAGACGGTATCTACCCCTCGGGGGCCAACGTCCTGACTTTC. As protein: CASSQDGIYPSGANVLTF. The rearrangement joins TRBV4-2 to TRBJ2-6; D gene uncertain. Trimming shortened V by 0 bases and J by 4 bases, and 16 bases separated the two germline ends. Looked up from germline, CDR1 is LGHNA and CDR2 is YNFKEQ. This CDR3 spans 18 amino acids.

CDR3 sequence: CASSPSQVPSGNTIYF. In DNA, the CDR3 is TGTGCCAGCAGCCCCTCGCAGGTCCCCTCTGGAAACACCATATATTTT. V usage is TRBV3-1 (or the pseudogene TRBV3-2) and J usage is TRBJ1-3; D gene unclear. V was shortened by 4 bases and J by 0 bases, with 13 bases between the two germline ends. The CDR3 is 16 residues long. Germline CDR1 and CDR2: LGHDT and YNNKEL (reference sequence).

In its sample, this clone was seen a few times. The V call is TRBV2, the J call TRBJ1-2, with TRBD1 identical over 9 bases. There are 15 residues in the CDR3. V dropped 6 bases and J dropped 2; count of bases not matched to a gene: 7. Germline V gene data show CDR1 as SNHLY and CDR2 as FYNNEI. In nucleotides, the CDR3 is TGTGCCAGCAGGGACACCGGGACAGGGAACTATGGCTACACCTTC. It codes for CASRDTGTGNYGYTF.

The chain couples TRBV6-5 to TRBJ1-4; 10 bases line up with TRBD1. The germline V gene has CDR1 MNHEY and CDR2 SVGAGI. J lost 4 bases, V lost 8 bases, and 4 bases had no gene match. The CDR3 has 14 residues. The CDR3 DNA reads TGTGCCAGCCTTCGGACAGGGGGTAATGAAAAACTGTTTTTT. It translates to CASLRTGGNEKLFF.

CDR3 in DNA: TGCGCCAGCAGCTTGGACGGACAACCTAACTATGGCTACACCTTC. It encodes CASSLDGQPNYGYTF. The chain joins TRBV5-1 to TRBJ1-2, with D perhaps TRBD1 (5 bases). In germline, CDR1 is SGHRS, CDR2 YFSETQ. Between the trimmed V and J ends, which lost 0 bases and 0 bases, there was a span of 9 bases. The CDR3 runs 15 residues.

This chain links TRBV12-3 or TRBV12-4 with TRBJ2-5; D is unresolved. Trimming cost V 5 bases and J 3 bases, with 4 bases left between them. The CDR3 spans 11 residues. The CDR3 here is CASSQEETQYF. The CDR3 region has the DNA TGTGCCAGCAGTCAGGAAGAGACCCAGTACTTC.

J is TRBJ1-2 and V is TRBV18; 8 nucleotides match TRBD1. The CDR3 has 17 residues. V lost 8 bases and J lost 6; bases outside the gene matches: 20. Germline V gene lookup returns CDR1 KGHSH and CDR2 LQKENI. The DNA of the CDR3 is TGTGCCAGCACTTCACAATCGACCGGGACAGGAGAGGATGGCTACACCTTC. Translating it yields CASTSQSTGTGEDGYTF.

The rearrangement uses TRBV5-6 and TRBJ2-2; 12 nucleotides align to TRBD1. The junction had 2 bases not matched to a gene; V was cut back by 4 bases and J by 4 bases. The germline gives CDR1 SGHDT, CDR2 YYEEEE. This CDR3 has 15 residues. The DNA of the CDR3 is TGTGCCAGCAGCGGGGACAGGGGGCGCACCGGGGAGCTGTTTTTT. Protein: CASSGDRGRTGELFF.

The chain is built from TRBV2 and TRBJ1-1; 8 bases agree with TRBD1. Germline assignment: CDR1 SNHLY and CDR2 FYNNEI. V lost 4 bases to trimming and J lost 3 bases; unmatched junction nucleotides: 4. The CDR3 spans 14 residues. This CDR3 reads CASSGQGAYTEAFF. As DNA, the CDR3 is TGTGCCAGCAGTGGGCAGGGGGCGTACACTGAAGCTTTCTTT.

This sequence joins TRBV7-9 and TRBJ1-6; 7 bases are shared with TRBD1. Losses at the gene ends were 5 bases for V and 9 bases for J; bases not matched to a gene: 13. The CDR3 sequence is 16 residues long. Germline lookup yields CDR1 SEHNR and CDR2 FQNEAQ (reference sequence). CDR3 DNA: TGTGCCAGCAGCCTAGAACAGGGGAAAACGGGTTCACCCCTCCACTTT. Amino acids: CASSLEQGKTGSPLHF. Looking up the rest from reference TRBV7-9 and TRBJ1-6 gives the full variable domain: DTGVSQNPRHKITKRGQNVTFRCDPISEHNRLYWYRQTLGQGPEFLTYFQNEAQLEKSRLLSDRFSAERPKGSFSTLEIQRTEQGDSAMYLCASSLEQGKTGSPLHFGNGTRLTVT.

This chain connects TRBV4-1 to TRBJ1-6; D call uncertain. Trimming stripped 2 bases from V and 7 bases from J, with 9 bases between. Germline CDR1 reads MGHRA; CDR2 reads YSYEKL. This CDR3 has 14 amino acids. The CDR3 nucleotides are TGCGCCAGCAGCCAACCAGCCGGGAATTCACCCCTCCACTTT. Protein sequence: CASSQPAGNSPLHF.

V is TRBV15 and J is TRBJ1-2; 9 bases are shared with TRBD1. CDR1 is LNHNV, CDR2 YYDKDF, per germline (reference sequence). The CDR3 totals 15 residues. The V segment lost 2 bases and the J segment 6 bases; nucleotides outside the gene matches: 7. As DNA, the CDR3 is TGTGCCACCAGCAGACCGGGACAGGGATGGGATGGCTACACCTTC. Translation gives CATSRPGQGWDGYTF.

V is TRBV5-1 and J is TRBJ1-1, with 7 bases lining up with TRBD1. The length of the CDR3 is 15 residues. Per germline, CDR1 SGHRS and CDR2 YFSETQ. V was pared by 1 base and J by 4 bases, with 7 bases of the junction left unmatched. CDR3 nucleotides: TGCGCCAGCAGCTTGACGACAACAGGGGTCACTGAAGCTTTCTTT. Residues: CASSLTTTGVTEAFF.

This sequence joins TRBV18 and TRBJ2-7; D is unresolved. V lost 2 bases, J lost 2 bases, and 13 bases lay in between. Germline CDR1 KGHSH, CDR2 LQKENI. The CDR3 runs to 15 residues. CDR3 DNA: TGTGCCAGCTCACCAGCGGCGGTAGCTACCTACGAGCAGTACTTC. Its translation: CASSPAAVATYEQYF. The full variable domain, in which reference TRBV18 and TRBJ2-7 provide the parts outside the CDR3, is NAGVMQNPRHLVRRRGQEARLRCSPMKGHSHVYWYRQLPEEGLKFMVYLQKENIIDESGMPKERFSAEFPKEGPSILRIQQVVRGDSAAYFCASSPAAVATYEQYFGPGTRLTVT.

This rearrangement joins TRBV19 to TRBJ1-3; D is uncertain. The CDR3 extends over 13 amino acids. Trimming cost V 0 bases and J 4 bases, with 4 bases left between them. Germline CDR1 reads LNHDA; CDR2 reads SQIVND (reference sequence). The CDR3 region has the DNA TGTGCCAGTAGTATAGATCCGGGAAACACCATATATTTT. This codes for CASSIDPGNTIYF. Together with reference TRBV19 and TRBJ1-3, the CDR3 gives the full variable domain: DGGITQSPKYLFRKEGQNVTLSCEQNLNHDAMYWYRQDPGQGLRLIYYSQIVNDFQKGDIAEGYSVSREKKESFPLTVTSAQKNPTAFYLCASSIDPGNTIYFGEGSWLTVV.

This clone appeared a single time. The chain is built from TRBV5-1 and TRBJ2-1; 7 bases are shared with TRBD2. This CDR3 is 18 amino acids long. Trimming cost V 1 base and J 4 bases; bases outside gene matches: 14. Germline-derived CDR1 and CDR2 are SGHRS and YFSETQ. CDR3: CASSLSLAVRGKYNEQFF. The CDR3 region has the DNA TGCGCCAGCAGCTTGTCCCTAGCGGTCCGAGGAAAGTACAATGAGCAGTTCTTC.

The V gene is TRBV2, the J gene TRBJ1-5, with D possibly TRBD1 on 6 matching bases. Germline CDR1 SNHLY, CDR2 FYNNEI. V lost 3 bases to trimming and J lost 7 bases, with 16 bases between them. This CDR3 has 15 residues. The CDR3 nucleotides are TGTGCCAGCAGTGAGGGGGCCCGTCCTACCCAGCCCCAGCATTTT. It codes for CASSEGARPTQPQHF.

This chain connects TRBV5-1 to TRBJ2-1; D perhaps matches TRBD2 (5 bases). Germline CDR1 SGHRS, CDR2 YFSETQ. This CDR3 contains 15 residues. The germline V and J ends were trimmed by 4 bases and 0 bases, with 11 bases remaining between them. The CDR3 loop reads CASSPERISYNEQFF. The CDR3 nucleotides read TGCGCCAGCAGCCCGGAGCGGATCTCCTACAATGAGCAGTTCTTC.